Following are 21 T cell receptor beta chains from one sample sequenced in a study of cytomegalovirus exposure and HLA in healthy donors. Primers: 60 Vbeta forward and 13 Jbeta reverse. The data were produced by immunoSEQ multiplex PCR, yet TCRdb's version contains in-frame clones alone and is incomplete. Among some 200,000 clones listed, 65% to 90% were seen once. Specimen: PBMCs. The receptors were sampled from a man aged 40-49 years in good health and CMV-seropositive.

The chain links TRBV9 to TRBJ2-7; 8 bases are shared with TRBD1. V dropped 4 bases and J dropped 0; count of bases not matched to a gene: 9. The CDR3 loop spans 16 amino acids. CDR1 and CDR2 from the germline V gene are SGDLS and YYNGEE. The CDR3 DNA is TGTGCCAGCAGCCTAGAGACAGGGGCTTTCTCCTACGAGCAGTACTTC. Its translation is CASSLETGAFSYEQYF.

With regard to this clone: Other DNA sequences within the sample encode an identical CDR3. V gene TRBV5-1 combines with J gene TRBJ2-5; 9 positions agree with TRBD2. Trimming at V came to 2 bases and at J to 2 bases, leaving 4 bases not matched to a gene. The CDR3 length is 15 residues. Germline loops: CDR1 SGHRS, CDR2 YFSETQ. The CDR3 reads CASSFPAGGQETQYF. The DNA for the CDR3 is TGCGCCAGCAGCTTTCCAGCGGGGGGACAAGAGACCCAGTACTTC.

V is TRBV7-8 and J is TRBJ2-2; D call uncertain. V lost 0 bases to trimming and J lost 9 bases, with 5 bases between them. Germline lookup yields CDR1 SGHVS and CDR2 FQNEAQ. This CDR3 has 12 residues. The DNA of the CDR3 is TGTGCCAGCAGCTTAGCGGCTTGGGAGCTGTTTTTT. Amino acids: CASSLAAWELFF.

V and J are TRBV14 and TRBJ2-2; D gene ambiguous. V shed 8 bases and J shed 3 bases, with 16 bases lying between them. From germline, CDR1 is SGHDN and CDR2 FVKESK. The CDR3 has 15 amino acids. The CDR3 DNA reads TGTGCCAGCGCAAGTAGACTTTTTGACACCGGGGAGCTGTTTTTT. This sequence encodes CASASRLFDTGELFF.

V usage is TRBV10-3 and J usage is TRBJ2-7; D perhaps matches TRBD2 (6 bases). V was pared by 3 bases and J by 2 bases, with 14 bases between. This CDR3 is built from 15 residues. Germline V gives CDR1 ENHRY, CDR2 SYGVKD. CDR3 loop: CAISDTGTPTYEQYF. In DNA form, the CDR3 reads TGTGCCATCAGTGATACCGGGACTCCTACCTACGAGCAGTACTTC.

This clone was observed once. This chain joins TRBV18 and TRBJ2-3; 14 bases agree with TRBD2. The CDR3 extends over 14 amino acids. Germline values: CDR1 KGHSH, CDR2 LQKENI. J was trimmed by 6 bases and V by 5 bases; bases with no gene match: 1. The CDR3, as DNA: TGTGCCAGCTCAAGGACTAGCGGGGGGGATACGCAGTATTTT. This gives the protein CASSRTSGGDTQYF.

The rearrangement uses TRBV13 and TRBJ1-1, with 8 bases that match TRBD1. The CDR3 extends over 15 amino acids. Germline CDR1 is PRHDT and CDR2 is FYEKMQ (reference sequence). V trimming: 1 base; J trimming: 7 bases; junction bases outside the gene matches: 8. CDR3 DNA: TGTGCCAGCAGCTTAGTTCGGACAGGGACAGATGAAGCTTTCTTT. Encoded protein: CASSLVRTGTDEAFF.

The rearrangement links TRBV15 to TRBJ2-5; TRBD1 aligns across 7 bases. The V and J ends lost 5 bases and 1 base, in that order; junction bases with no gene match: 4. The germline V gene has CDR1 LNHNV and CDR2 YYDKDF (reference sequence). The CDR3 contains 14 residues. CDR3 sequence: CATSLDRIQETQYF. In DNA, the CDR3 is TGTGCCACCAGCTTGGACAGGATCCAAGAGACCCAGTACTTC.

The chain has TRBV11-2 and TRBJ2-7, with TRBD2 matching over 8 bases. Germline assignment: CDR1 SGHAT and CDR2 FQNNGV. V was pared by 4 bases and J by 2 bases, with 1 base of the junction left unmatched. This CDR3 spans 13 amino acids. The CDR3 spells CASSSAGAYEQYF. The CDR3 DNA sequence: TGTGCCAGCAGCTCAGCGGGGGCCTACGAGCAGTACTTC. The full variable domain, with the rest looked up from reference TRBV11-2 and TRBJ2-7, is EAGVAQSPRYKIIEKRQSVAFWCNPISGHATLYWYQQILGQGPKLLIQFQNNGVVDDSQLPKDRFSAERLKGVDSTLKIQPAKLEDSAVYLCASSSAGAYEQYFGPGTRLTVT.

The chain couples TRBV9 to TRBJ2-7, with D possibly TRBD1 on 5 matching bases. Germline values: CDR1 SGDLS, CDR2 YYNGEE. This CDR3 comprises 13 residues. V was clipped by 4 bases and J by 3 bases, with 11 bases between them. The CDR3 loop reads CASSLRGDYEQYF. As DNA, the CDR3 is TGTGCCAGCAGCCTAAGGGGCGACTACGAGCAGTACTTC.

This rearrangement joins TRBV6-6 to TRBJ2-3, with D possibly matching TRBD1 (6 bases). The CDR3 contains 16 residues. Germline V gives CDR1 MNHNY, CDR2 SVGAGI (reference sequence). Trimming left V 0 bases short and J 4 bases short, with 14 bases between. CDR3 residues: CASSYSNDRTSDTQYF. CDR3 in DNA: TGTGCCAGCAGTTACTCCAATGACAGGACATCAGATACGCAGTATTTT.

The J gene is TRBJ1-5, the V gene TRBV23-1; the D gene is possibly TRBD1 (5 bases). Being an ORF, TRBV23-1 has a function that is uncertain. CDR3 length: 15 amino acids. V was clipped by 2 bases and J by 3 bases, with 11 bases between them. CDR3 residues: CASSQGAGYNQPQHF. The CDR3 nucleotides are TGCGCCAGCAGTCAAGGTGCAGGGTACAATCAGCCCCAGCATTTT.

The chain links TRBV4-3 to TRBJ1-5; D is uncertain. Germline values: CDR1 LGHNA, CDR2 YSLEER. The CDR3 contains 15 residues. Trimming removed 3 bases from V and 0 bases from J, with 9 bases in between. The CDR3 region is CASSHDTHSNQPQHF. DNA for the CDR3: TGCGCCAGCAGCCATGACACCCATAGCAATCAGCCCCAGCATTTT.

V usage is TRBV9 and J usage is TRBJ2-3, with TRBD1 as a possible D gene (5 bases). Trimming took 7 bases from V and 6 from J, leaving 15 bases between them. CDR1 SGDLS and CDR2 YYNGEE come from the germline V gene. The CDR3 covers 13 residues. The CDR3 coding sequence is TGTGCCAGCCAGACTGGGGCGGCGGATACGCAGTATTTT. Translation: CASQTGAADTQYF. Complete variable domain (other parts from reference TRBV9 and TRBJ2-3): DSGVTQTPKHLITATGQRVTLRCSPRSGDLSVYWYQQSLDQGLQFLIQYYNGEERAKGNILERFSAQQFPDLHSELNLSSLELGDSALYFCASQTGAADTQYFGPGTRLTVL.

CDR3 in DNA: TGTGCCAGCAGCTTAATGTCCCGAGGGTCAGATACGCAGTATTTT. Its translation: CASSLMSRGSDTQYF. The chain recombines TRBV11-1 with TRBJ2-3; D may be TRBD2 (5 bases). With 2 bases removed from V and 4 bases from J, the gap between germline ends came to 13 bases. The CDR3 loop spans 15 amino acids. In germline, CDR1 is SGHAT, CDR2 FQDESV (reference sequence).

The rearrangement uses TRBV10-1 and TRBJ2-3; 8 bases map to TRBD1. The germline V gene has CDR1 WNHNN and CDR2 SYGVQD (reference sequence). The trim removed 6 bases at V and 1 base at J, leaving 6 bases unmatched. The CDR3 extends over 15 amino acids. This chain's CDR3 is CASRDGQGRTDTQYF. The CDR3 DNA sequence: TGCGCCAGCAGGGACGGACAGGGCCGCACAGATACGCAGTATTTT.

V usage is TRBV15 and J usage is TRBJ1-1, with D hard to call. Between the trimmed V and J ends, which lost 0 bases and 1 base, there was a span of 6 bases. The germline V gene encodes CDR1 LNHNV and CDR2 YYDKDF (reference sequence). This CDR3 spans 14 amino acids. The chain's CDR3 is CATSRDGGNTEAFF. CDR3 bases: TGTGCCACCAGCAGAGATGGCGGGAACACTGAAGCTTTCTTT.

V and J are TRBV10-3 and TRBJ2-1, with D perhaps TRBD2 (6 bases). Trimming removed 11 bases at V and 0 bases at J, with 14 bases between. The CDR3 is 14 residues long. Germline loops: CDR1 ENHRY, CDR2 SYGVKD. In nucleotides, the CDR3 is TGTGCCTCGGGAGCAGCTAGCTCCTACAATGAGCAGTTCTTC. This codes for CASGAASSYNEQFF.

The gene calls are TRBV6-6 and TRBJ2-7; perhaps TRBD1 as D (5 bases). Germline values: CDR1 MNHNY, CDR2 SVGAGI (reference sequence). The CDR3 has 13 amino acids. V lost 7 bases and J lost 2, with 12 bases in between. CDR3 sequence: CASNKVRAYEQYF. CDR3 in DNA: TGTGCCAGCAACAAGGTCAGGGCCTACGAGCAGTACTTC.

This clone was found a few times. CDR3 DNA: TGTGCCAGCTCACCGCAGGGACAGGTCTCGTACGAGCAGTACTTC. Protein sequence: CASSPQGQVSYEQYF. The chain is built from TRBV18 and TRBJ2-7; the match to TRBD1 covers 8 bases. Per germline, CDR1 KGHSH and CDR2 LQKENI. J lost 4 bases, V lost 3 bases, and 8 bases had no gene match. CDR3 length equals 15 residues.

This clone has a handful of counts. This chain links TRBV12-5 with TRBJ1-2; the match to TRBD1 covers 8 bases. Losses at the gene ends were 3 bases for V and 6 bases for J; bases not matched to a gene: 12. Germline loops: CDR1 LGHNT, CDR2 FRNRAP. This CDR3 is built from 16 residues. CDR3 protein: CASGFNPGQGEDGYTF. The CDR3 nucleotides are TGTGCTAGTGGTTTTAACCCCGGACAGGGCGAGGATGGCTACACCTTC. The full variable domain, in which reference TRBV12-5 and TRBJ1-2 provide the parts outside the CDR3, is DARVTQTPRHKVTEMGQEVTMRCQPILGHNTVFWYRQTMMQGLELLAYFRNRAPLDDSGMPKDRFSAEMPDATLATLKIQPSEPRDSAVYFCASGFNPGQGEDGYTFGSGTRLTVV.